The 13 T cell receptor beta chains below all came from one sample that was sequenced in a study of a mutant IDH1 vaccine in newly diagnosed glioma. Time point specified: baseline, week 1 (first vaccination visit). Treatment of the sample: pre-vaccination baseline after standard-of-care therapy. Libraries were prepared by immunoSEQ multiplex PCR; TCRdb keeps only in-frame clonotypes and omits some of them. This table holds about 59,000 clones, more than 90% found once. Sequenced material: PBMCs, taken from a glioma patient treated with radiotherapy, temozolomide or both. The receptors come from a man in his fifties or sixties with glioma.

The rearrangement joins TRBV19 to TRBJ2-6; 11 positions match TRBD1. Trimming removed 5 bases from V and 0 bases from J; junction bases left unmatched: 0. The CDR3 sequence is 16 residues long. Germline CDR1 is LNHDA and CDR2 is SQIVND (reference sequence). The CDR3, as DNA: TGTGCCAGTAGTGGGACAGGGGGCTCTGGGGCCAACGTCCTGACTTTC. Translated, it gives CASSGTGGSGANVLTF.

The chain has TRBV7-2 and TRBJ2-5, with 9 bases matching TRBD2. The V gene's germline CDR1 is SGHTA and CDR2 FQGNSA. J lost 5 bases, V lost 5 bases, and 9 bases had no gene match. The CDR3 has 15 amino acids. CDR3 residues: CASSGKAGGGETQYF. The CDR3 coding sequence is TGTGCCAGCAGCGGAAAAGCGGGGGGAGGTGAGACCCAGTACTTC.

Here the CDR3 DNA reads TGTGCCAGCAGCTGGGGAATCCAGGGGACTGAAGCTTTCTTT. It codes for CASSWGIQGTEAFF. This sequence joins TRBV5-6 and TRBJ1-1; a possible D gene is TRBD1 (6 bases). V was cut by 3 bases and J by 5 bases, with 14 bases left in between. The germline gives CDR1 SGHDT, CDR2 YYEEEE. The CDR3 totals 14 residues.

The chain employs TRBV27 and TRBJ1-1; D gene unclear. Germline V lookup: CDR1 MNHEY, CDR2 SMNVEV (reference sequence). V was shortened by 8 bases and J by 4 bases, with 17 bases between the two germline ends. CDR3 length: 14 residues. DNA for the CDR3: TGTGCCAGCGTTTCGGGAGGGAAGGGCACTGAAGCTTTCTTT. This codes for CASVSGGKGTEAFF.

The chain links TRBV5-1 to TRBJ2-1; the D gene is possibly TRBD2 (6 bases). In germline, CDR1 is SGHRS, CDR2 YFSETQ. V lost 0 bases to trimming and J lost 0 bases, with 16 bases between them. The CDR3 runs to 18 residues. The CDR3 sequence: CASSLAGLAMSSYNEQFF. As DNA, the CDR3 is TGCGCCAGCAGCTTGGCCGGGCTAGCGATGAGCTCCTACAATGAGCAGTTCTTC.

The V and J genes are TRBV6-5 and TRBJ1-6; no clear D. Germline V gene sequence: CDR1 MNHEY, CDR2 SVGAGI. V was shortened by 4 bases and J by 8 bases, with 9 bases between the two germline ends. This CDR3 contains 13 residues. This CDR3 is CASSSRKDSPLHF. The CDR3 DNA reads as TGTGCCAGCAGTTCAAGGAAGGATTCACCCCTCCACTTT.

The V call is TRBV7-9, the J call TRBJ2-2, with no clear D. The CDR3 runs 13 residues. Trimming removed 11 bases at V and 3 bases at J, with 13 bases between. CDR1 and CDR2 from the germline V gene are SEHNR and FQNEAQ (reference sequence). The CDR3 bases are TGTGCCCAGGTCTGGCCGGACACCGGGGAGCTGTTTTTT. Its protein product is CAQVWPDTGELFF. The entire variable domain, with the rest obtained from reference TRBV7-9 and TRBJ2-2, is as follows: DTGVSQNPRHKITKRGQNVTFRCDPISEHNRLYWYRQTLGQGPEFLTYFQNEAQLEKSRLLSDRFSAERPKGSFSTLEIQRTEQGDSAMYLCAQVWPDTGELFFGEGSRLTVL.

The CDR3 region is CASPDKPKQYF. Here the CDR3 DNA reads TGTGCCAGCCCCGACAAACCCAAGCAGTACTTC. The chain combines TRBV21-1 with TRBJ2-7; the table's D call TRBD1 went unverified against the DNA. TRBV21-1 is labeled a pseudogene. The CDR3 loop spans 11 amino acids.

This clone was seen a handful of times. The rearrangement links TRBV5-4 to TRBJ1-4; tentative D call: TRBD1 (5 bases). V was pared by 3 bases and J by 4 bases, with 13 bases between. Looked up from germline, CDR1 is SGHNT and CDR2 is YYREEE (reference sequence). This CDR3 is 15 amino acids long. The CDR3 bases are TGTGCCAGCAGCTCCGACAGCAGTTTTAATGAAAAACTGTTTTTT. It translates to CASSSDSSFNEKLFF.

J is TRBJ1-5 and V is TRBV2; no clear D gene. The germline V gene has CDR1 SNHLY and CDR2 FYNNEI. The CDR3 extends over 15 amino acids. The ends were cut back, 1 base at V and 2 bases at J, with 9 bases in the middle. CDR3 protein: CASSEVGFGNQPQHF. The DNA of the CDR3 is TGTGCCAGCAGTGAAGTAGGGTTTGGCAATCAGCCCCAGCATTTT.

The chain couples TRBV6-5 to TRBJ1-4; a possible D gene is TRBD1 (5 bases). The CDR3 runs to 15 residues. V was cut by 8 bases and J by 8 bases, with 21 bases left in between. The germline V gene encodes CDR1 MNHEY and CDR2 SVGAGI. The CDR3 DNA sequence: TGTGCCAGCGGACGAACAGCGATTGGGGGGGAAAAACTGTTTTTT. It yields the protein CASGRTAIGGEKLFF.

As DNA, the CDR3 is TGTGCCAGCAGTCGGTCCATAACTAGTTCACCCCTCCACTTT. This sequence encodes CASSRSITSSPLHF. The rearrangement uses TRBV5-6 and TRBJ1-6; D remains ambiguous. Between the trimmed V and J ends, which lost 5 bases and 9 bases, there was a span of 15 bases. The CDR3 length is 14 residues. From germline, CDR1 is SGHDT and CDR2 YYEEEE. The full variable domain, with the rest looked up from reference TRBV5-6 and TRBJ1-6, is DAGVTQSPTHLIKTRGQQVTLRCSPKSGHDTVSWYQQALGQGPQFIFQYYEEEERQRGNFPDRFSGHQFPNYSSELNVNALLLGDSALYLCASSRSITSSPLHFGNGTRLTVT.

The chain recombines TRBV6-5 with TRBJ1-2; a weak D match, TRBD1 (5 bases). This CDR3 contains 14 residues. Looked up from germline, CDR1 is MNHEY and CDR2 is SVGAGI. V lost 0 bases, J lost 4 bases, and 9 bases lay in between. The CDR3 spells CASSYSGRAYGYTF. The CDR3 DNA reads as TGTGCCAGCAGTTACTCGGGCAGGGCCTATGGCTACACCTTC.